This T cell receptor beta chain was found in a study of CD8 T cells in Susac syndrome. RNA in amounts of about 0.45 to 1 ug was reverse transcribed with random hexamers. TCRdb independently ran MiXCR on the immunoSEQ multiplex PCR reads; one entry per CDR3 protein. Among about 150,000 distinct CDR3 sequences listed, roughly 92% were seen once. This clonotype came up once. The CDR3 is 16 amino acids. CDR1 is SGHVS, CDR2 FNYEAQ, per germline. Trimming cost V 0 bases and J 4 bases, with 10 bases left between them. The genes are TRBV7-6 and TRBJ2-6, with D possibly being TRBD2 (5 bases). The TCR was taken from a human donor with multiple sclerosis. The sample comprised CD4+ T cells from PBMCs. CDR3 bases: TGTGCCAGCAGCTTAGCCGGGGTGAAAGGGGCCAACGTCCTGACTTTC. It specifies CASSLAGVKGANVLTF.